The rows below give T cell receptor beta chains drawn from one sample of a study of beta chain features in type 1 diabetes. Assay used: immunoSEQ multiplex PCR; TCRdb lists only in-frame clones, some missing. The sample has approximately 170,000 clones; approximately 7.8% are singletons. The sample comprised central memory CD4+ T cells from blood. Receptors were obtained from a woman between 35 and 50 years old with type 1 diabetes. Each CDR3 is given with its conserved first and last residue. D genes are given only for firm matches. Rows may omit the clone size; those that give it use once, few, many or a size class.

size,D,V,length,J,DNA,CDR3
few,TRBD1,TRBV28,12,TRBJ1-2,TGTGCCAGCAGTTTAAGGACAGGGGGCGGCACCTTC,CASSLRTGGGTF
NA,NA,TRBV7-9,15,TRBJ2-7,TGTGCCAGCAGCTCCCCCGACAGGTACTCCTACGAGCAGTACTTC,CASSSPDRYSYEQYF
NA,NA,TRBV7-8,13,TRBJ1-4,TGTGCCAGCAGTCGCACAGGGTACGAAAAACTGTTTTTT,CASSRTGYEKLFF
NA,NA,TRBV30,13,TRBJ2-1,TGTGCCTGGGAAGAGGGGGCCTACAATGAGCAGTTCTTC,CAWEEGAYNEQFF
NA,NA,TRBV28,15,TRBJ2-1,TGTGCCAGCATGGAAGCCGGGGTCGGTGACAATGAGCAGTTCTTC,CASMEAGVGDNEQFF
NA,NA,TRBV6-1,13,TRBJ2-5,TGTGCCAGCAGTGAAGGGGCGTACGAGACCCAGTACTTC,CASSEGAYETQYF
few,NA,TRBV4-1,16,TRBJ2-6,TGCGCCAGCAGCCCGCTATCGGGCTCTGGGGCCAACGTCCTGACTTTC,CASSPLSGSGANVLTF
few,NA,TRBV19,12,TRBJ2-7,TGTGCCAGTAGTCCCTATAGAGGGGAGCAGTACTTC,CASSPYRGEQYF
few,NA,TRBV29-1,11,TRBJ1-1,TGCAGCGCCAATGCCGGGACTGAAGCTTTCTTT,CSANAGTEAFF
NA,NA,TRBV9,14,TRBJ1-5,TGTGCCAGCAGCCAAGAAACGACAACATGGCCCCAGCATTTT,CASSQETTTWPQHF
few,NA,TRBV6-5,15,TRBJ2-1,TGTGCCAGCAGTCCCCGGAGCAGGGTTAGCAATGAGCAGTTCTTC,CASSPRSRVSNEQFF
NA,TRBD2,TRBV2,14,TRBJ2-5,TGTGCCAGCAGCCTTAGCGGGAACCAAGAGACCCAGTACTTC,CASSLSGNQETQYF
few,NA,TRBV10-3,16,TRBJ2-3,TGTGCCATCAGTGCAATCAGGGGTACTAGCACAGATACGCAGTATTTT,CAISAIRGTSTDTQYF
NA,NA,TRBV15,17,TRBJ2-3,TGTGCCACCAGCAGAGAGACTCGGCTCCGAGGATCAGATACGCAGTATTTT,CATSRETRLRGSDTQYF
NA,NA,TRBV11-1,15,TRBJ2-1,TGTGCCAGCAGCTTACTAGCGAGCTCCTACAATGAGCAGTTCTTC,CASSLLASSYNEQFF
few,NA,TRBV9,15,TRBJ2-7,TGTGCCAGCAGCGTAGGAAGCGATCCGTCCTACGAGCAGTACTTC,CASSVGSDPSYEQYF
NA,TRBD1,TRBV15,14,TRBJ2-7,TGTGCCACCAGCAGAGATAGGGACAGCTACGAGCAGTACTTC,CATSRDRDSYEQYF
NA,NA,TRBV28,15,TRBJ2-2,TGTGCCAGCAGTGGAGGGGTTGCCGAGACCGGGGAGCTGTTTTTT,CASSGGVAETGELFF
many,TRBD1,TRBV9,15,TRBJ2-2,TGTGCCAGCAGCCCTCGGACAGGGATCACCGGGGAGCTGTTTTTT,CASSPRTGITGELFF
few,TRBD1,TRBV9,15,TRBJ2-2,TGTGCCAGCAGCGCCACCGGGACAGACACCGGGGAGCTGTTTTTT,CASSATGTDTGELFF
NA,NA,TRBV7-6,17,TRBJ2-7,TGTGCCAGCAGCTTACAATCAACCTTGGACAGCTCCTACGAGCAGTACTTC,CASSLQSTLDSSYEQYF
few,NA,TRBV5-6,16,TRBJ2-1,TGTGCCAGCAGCTTGTTTTTGGGAGTAGGCTACAATGAGCAGTTCTTC,CASSLFLGVGYNEQFF
NA,NA,TRBV6-5,15,TRBJ2-3,TGTGCCAGCAGTTACTCGGGGGCTAGCACAGATACGCAGTATTTT,CASSYSGASTDTQYF
few,TRBD1,TRBV5-1,15,TRBJ1-2,TGCGCCAGCAGCTCCAGGACAGGGAACAACTATGGCTACACCTTC,CASSSRTGNNYGYTF
few,NA,TRBV4-2,14,TRBJ2-5,TGTGCCAGCAGCCAAGAACGGGGGGCTGGGACCCAGTACTTC,CASSQERGAGTQYF
NA,NA,TRBV18,17,TRBJ2-6,TGTGCCAGCTCACCTCTGCAGGGGAGCTCTGGGGCCAACGTCCTGACTTTC,CASSPLQGSSGANVLTF